This T cell receptor beta chain emerged from a study of Graves' ophthalmopathy and Graves' hyperthyroidism. In the study overall: Hyperthyroidism counted as stable given no ophthalmopathy within 18 months of follow-up. Study outcomes and limitations: From stable hyperthyroidism, ophthalmopathy was separated by a 13-signature model with just over 85% sensitivity and 75% to 82% specificity.

The sequenced template was RNA, covering the TCR beta CDR3 region. The library came from an HTBI-primed first-round RT-PCR and a second-round multiplex PCR. MiXCR was run by TCRdb on the multiplex PCR reads, yielding one entry per CDR3 protein. The sample yields around 1.1 million distinct CDR3 sequences, 35% to 40% seen once. The germline V gene encodes CDR1 DFQATT and CDR2 SNEGSKA (reference sequence). V was cut by 6 bases and J by 0 bases, with 12 bases left in between. This CDR3 is 14 amino acids long. This clonotype was seen repeatedly, ten times or more. What it binds is unknown. The clonotype originates from an adult man with Graves' hyperthyroidism. Sequencing was done on a sample of peripheral blood or thyroid tissue (not recorded which). V usage is TRBV20-1 and J usage is TRBJ1-3, with D hard to call. In nucleotides, the CDR3 is TGCAGTGCCGTCCCGGAAGTCTCTGGAAACACCATATATTTT. It translates to CSAVPEVSGNTIYF.